The 26 T cell receptor beta chains below all came from one sample that was sequenced in a study of cytomegalovirus exposure and HLA in healthy donors. 13 Jbeta primers and 60 Vbeta primers were used for the PCR. Some clones are missing from TCRdb's copy, which holds only in-frame ones; the method was immunoSEQ multiplex PCR. The data show 250,000 to 350,000 clones, with under 80% seen just once and approximately 2.3% held by the top ten. What was sequenced was PBMCs. These receptors originate from a female donor in good health and CMV-seronegative.

CDR3 sequence: CASSLGRVLGADTQYF. DNA for the CDR3: TGCGCCAGCAGCTTGGGACGAGTCTTAGGGGCAGATACGCAGTATTTT. The V gene is TRBV5-1, the J gene TRBJ2-3, with D maybe TRBD1 (5 bases). The germline CDR1 and CDR2 sequences are SGHRS and YFSETQ. The V and J ends lost 0 bases and 4 bases respectively, with 15 bases between them. The CDR3 contains 16 residues.

The chain carries TRBV7-7 and TRBJ2-1; 9 positions match TRBD1. There are 13 residues in the CDR3. The germline V gene has CDR1 SSHAT and CDR2 FNYEAQ (reference sequence). The CDR3 DNA follows: TGTGCTAGCTCCCGGACAGGGGTAGATGAGCAGTTCTTC. It codes for CASSRTGVDEQFF.

In this sample, this clone turned up once. The gene calls are TRBV10-3 and TRBJ1-1; 7 nucleotides match TRBD1. Germline V CDR1 and CDR2: ENHRY, SYGVKD. This CDR3 has 13 amino acids. J gave up 4 bases and V 10 bases, and 9 bases lay outside the gene matches. The CDR3 is CATTDRVGTEAFF. CDR3 DNA: TGTGCCACCACCGACAGGGTTGGCACTGAAGCTTTCTTT.

The chain has TRBV10-3 and TRBJ2-7; the D gene is possibly TRBD2 (6 bases). V lost 3 bases, J lost 5 bases, and 14 bases lay in between. CDR3 length: 14 residues. Looked up from germline, CDR1 is ENHRY and CDR2 is SYGVKD. The CDR3 protein is CAISDSEGADEQYF. The CDR3 nucleotides are TGTGCCATCAGTGACTCGGAGGGAGCCGACGAGCAGTACTTC.

The chain has TRBV5-1 and TRBJ2-2; D is uncertain. The V and J ends lost 0 bases and 8 bases respectively, with 14 bases between them. This CDR3 has 15 amino acids. CDR1 SGHRS and CDR2 YFSETQ come from the germline V gene. CDR3 sequence reads: CASSLESPLTGELFF. The CDR3 DNA sequence: TGCGCCAGCAGCTTGGAATCGCCGTTAACTGGGGAGCTGTTTTTT.

This sequence joins TRBV7-2 and TRBJ2-7, with 8 bases fitting TRBD2. The junction had 3 bases not matched to a gene; V was cut back by 5 bases and J by 3 bases. The CDR3 extends over 13 amino acids. Germline V gene data show CDR1 as SGHTA and CDR2 as FQGNSA. CDR3 DNA sequence: TGTGCCAGCAGCCTAACTAGCGGCTACGAGCAGTACTTC. Translated: CASSLTSGYEQYF.

The chain uses TRBV27 and TRBJ2-4; 8 nucleotides align to TRBD1. Germline CDR1 MNHEY, CDR2 SMNVEV (reference sequence). The V gene end was trimmed by 6 bases and the J gene end by 1 base; junction bases not matched to a gene: 11. The CDR3 totals 17 residues. The CDR3 bases are TGTGCCAGCAGCAGCACTCCGGACAGGGTGGCCAAAAACATTCAGTACTTC. It yields the protein CASSSTPDRVAKNIQYF.

The chain employs TRBV30 and TRBJ1-2; D might be TRBD1 (5 bases). The germline V and J ends were trimmed by 3 bases and 4 bases, with 15 bases remaining between them. The CDR3 runs 14 residues. Looked up from germline, CDR1 is GTSNPN and CDR2 is SVGIG (reference sequence). The CDR3 sequence is CAWSPTTGPYGYTF. The CDR3 DNA reads TGTGCCTGGAGCCCCACTACAGGACCCTATGGCTACACCTTC. The full variable domain, with the rest looked up from reference TRBV30 and TRBJ1-2, is SQTIHQWPATLVQPVGSPLSLECTVEGTSNPNLYWYRQAAGRGLQLLFYSVGIGQISSEVPQNLSASRPQDRQFILSSKKLLLSDSGFYLCAWSPTTGPYGYTFGSGTRLTVV.

The V and J genes are TRBV4-1 and TRBJ1-4; possibly TRBD1 for D (6 bases). The CDR3 covers 14 residues. V gave up 4 bases and J gave up 5 bases, with 11 bases separating them. Germline V lookup: CDR1 MGHRA, CDR2 YSYEKL. The CDR3 nucleotides read TGCGCCAGCAGCCGAGGGGGTTCAAATGAAAAACTGTTTTTT. Its protein product is CASSRGGSNEKLFF.

This chain connects TRBV5-4 to TRBJ2-5, with D uncertain. CDR3 length: 14 amino acids. Trimming shortened V by 1 base and J by 1 base, and 8 bases separated the two germline ends. Germline V gene data show CDR1 as SGHNT and CDR2 as YYREEE (reference sequence). The CDR3 DNA reads as TGTGCCAGCAGCTTGATGCAAGCCCAAGAGACCCAGTACTTC. This sequence encodes CASSLMQAQETQYF. The full variable domain, in which reference TRBV5-4 and TRBJ2-5 provide the parts outside the CDR3, is ETGVTQSPTHLIKTRGQQVTLRCSSQSGHNTVSWYQQALGQGPQFIFQYYREEENGRGNFPPRFSGLQFPNYSSELNVNALELDDSALYLCASSLMQAQETQYFGPGTRLLVL.

The V call is TRBV5-6, the J call TRBJ1-1; a weak D match, TRBD1 (6 bases). Germline CDR1 reads SGHDT; CDR2 reads YYEEEE. Trimming took off 2 bases at V and 4 bases at J, with 15 bases between the two ends. There are 15 residues in the CDR3. The CDR3 DNA follows: TGTGCCAGCAGCTTATCGCTTGGGGGCGGCACTGAAGCTTTCTTT. It yields the protein CASSLSLGGGTEAFF.

The rearrangement joins TRBV29-1 to TRBJ1-1; 8 bases align to TRBD1. Trimming cost V 0 bases and J 5 bases; bases outside gene matches: 5. This CDR3 comprises 14 residues. Per the germline V gene, CDR1 is SQVTM and CDR2 is ANQGSEA. The chain's CDR3 is CSVEDHRGVTEAFF. In DNA form, the CDR3 reads TGCAGCGTTGAAGATCACAGGGGGGTAACTGAAGCTTTCTTT.

The rearrangement uses TRBV6-6 and TRBJ2-7, with 8 bases matching TRBD2. The CDR3 covers 14 residues. V lost 3 bases to trimming and J lost 3 bases; unmatched junction nucleotides: 4. The V gene's germline CDR1 is MNHNY and CDR2 SVGAGI (reference sequence). The CDR3 region has the DNA TGTGCCAGCAGTTATCCCGGGACTAGCTACGAGCAGTACTTC. Its translation is CASSYPGTSYEQYF.

This chain uses TRBV27 with TRBJ2-2; no clear D gene. Germline V gives CDR1 MNHEY, CDR2 SMNVEV (reference sequence). This CDR3 contains 14 residues. V was cut by 3 bases and J by 4 bases, with 9 bases left in between. The CDR3 region has the DNA TGTGCCAGCAGTTTGGGCGTGGGCACCGGGGAGCTGTTTTTT. Translating gives CASSLGVGTGELFF.

V and J are TRBV10-3 and TRBJ1-2, with D maybe TRBD1 (6 bases). V was pared by 3 bases and J by 6 bases, with 11 bases between. Germline CDR1 is ENHRY and CDR2 is SYGVKD. This CDR3 is 13 amino acids long. CDR3 protein: CAISDRGGDGYTF. In nucleotides, the CDR3 is TGTGCCATCAGTGACAGGGGAGGGGATGGCTACACCTTC.

This clone was found once. This sequence joins TRBV5-4 and TRBJ1-2, with D uncertain. Germline V gene data show CDR1 as SGHNT and CDR2 as YYREEE (reference sequence). Deletions cut 1 base from V and 4 bases from J, with 14 bases between. The CDR3 is made up of 15 amino acids. CDR3 in DNA: TGTGCCAGCAGCTTGCGCGGGCCAGGAACCTATGGCTACACCTTC. Its translation is CASSLRGPGTYGYTF.

The rearrangement links TRBV19 to TRBJ2-5; possibly TRBD1 for D (5 bases). Per germline, CDR1 LNHDA and CDR2 SQIVND (reference sequence). This CDR3 is built from 14 residues. V was cut by 4 bases and J by 5 bases, with 14 bases left in between. Written as DNA, the CDR3 is TGTGCCAGTAGTACCGAGCAGGGCTGGGAGACCCAGTACTTC. As protein: CASSTEQGWETQYF.

The chain employs TRBV7-2 and TRBJ1-5; 8 bases agree with TRBD1. The CDR3 contains 15 residues. V lost 1 base and J lost 6; bases outside the gene matches: 5. CDR1 and CDR2 (germline): SGHTA, FQGNSA. The chain's CDR3 is CASSLDGRGPQPQHF. The CDR3 region has the DNA TGTGCCAGCAGCTTAGACGGCAGGGGGCCTCAGCCCCAGCATTTT.

The V call is TRBV28, the J call TRBJ1-4; possibly TRBD1 for D (5 bases). The CDR3 has 14 amino acids. Trimming removed 3 bases at V and 8 bases at J, with 13 bases between. Germline loops: CDR1 MDHEN, CDR2 SYDVKM. The CDR3 coding sequence is TGTGCCAGCAGTTTTGGGGGGGGAATGGAAAAACTGTTTTTT. Its protein is CASSFGGGMEKLFF.

The genes are TRBV5-1 and TRBJ2-7; 10 positions agree with TRBD2. The V gene end was trimmed by 4 bases and the J gene end by 3 bases; junction bases not matched to a gene: 4. There are 14 residues in the CDR3. In germline, CDR1 is SGHRS, CDR2 YFSETQ. The CDR3 DNA reads as TGCGCCAGCAGCCTGCTAGCGGGAGACTACGAGCAGTACTTC. Translated: CASSLLAGDYEQYF.

The rearrangement links TRBV7-9 to TRBJ2-3; D is possibly TRBD2 (5 bases). Per the germline V gene, CDR1 is SEHNR and CDR2 is FQNEAQ (reference sequence). With 6 bases removed from V and 5 bases from J, the gap between germline ends came to 15 bases. CDR3 length equals 14 residues. CDR3 DNA: TGTGCCAGCAGTCCCCGGGGTACCGGAGATACGCAGTATTTT. This gives the protein CASSPRGTGDTQYF.

The genes are TRBV6-1 and TRBJ1-5, with unresolved D. The germline V gene has CDR1 MNHNS and CDR2 SASEGT. V lost 6 bases and J 4 bases, leaving 13 bases between the germline ends. CDR3 length equals 14 residues. The CDR3 bases are TGTGCCAGCAGCTCTAATGGGAGGAATCAGCCCCAGCATTTT. Its translation: CASSSNGRNQPQHF.

This clone was found a few times. The chain carries TRBV19 and TRBJ2-5, with 9 positions matching TRBD2. Trimming cost V 5 bases and J 4 bases; bases outside gene matches: 11. This CDR3 is 16 amino acids long. Germline assignment: CDR1 LNHDA and CDR2 SQIVND (reference sequence). CDR3 loop: CASSVLTSGPRETQYF. In DNA, the CDR3 is TGTGCCAGTAGTGTTTTAACTAGCGGGCCTCGAGAGACCCAGTACTTC.

This clone was recorded once. The chain links TRBV27 to TRBJ2-1; 7 nucleotides agree with TRBD2. CDR3 length: 15 amino acids. The germline V gene encodes CDR1 MNHEY and CDR2 SMNVEV (reference sequence). With V trimmed by 3 bases and J by 10 bases, 12 bases remained unmatched. In nucleotides, the CDR3 is TGTGCCAGCAGTTTGTGGCGGGAGCCCCGGGGGGAGCAGTTCTTC. Residues: CASSLWREPRGEQFF.

This clone has a handful of counts. The chain links TRBV2 to TRBJ1-3, with TRBD1 matching 7 bases. CDR3 length equals 14 residues. Germline assignment: CDR1 SNHLY and CDR2 FYNNEI. V was clipped by 10 bases and J by 0 bases; unmatched bases: 6. CDR3 loop: CATNRGSSGNTIYF. The CDR3 nucleotides read TGTGCCACCAACAGGGGTAGCTCTGGAAACACCATATATTTT.

This clone is a singleton in its sample. The chain combines TRBV5-1 with TRBJ2-7; 7 bases match TRBD2. Germline CDR1 is SGHRS and CDR2 is YFSETQ. V was pared by 1 base and J by 6 bases, with 10 bases of the junction left unmatched. This CDR3 comprises 15 residues. This CDR3 is CASSLRGEGLGEQYF. The CDR3 bases are TGCGCCAGCAGCTTGCGGGGGGAGGGTCTAGGCGAGCAGTACTTC.